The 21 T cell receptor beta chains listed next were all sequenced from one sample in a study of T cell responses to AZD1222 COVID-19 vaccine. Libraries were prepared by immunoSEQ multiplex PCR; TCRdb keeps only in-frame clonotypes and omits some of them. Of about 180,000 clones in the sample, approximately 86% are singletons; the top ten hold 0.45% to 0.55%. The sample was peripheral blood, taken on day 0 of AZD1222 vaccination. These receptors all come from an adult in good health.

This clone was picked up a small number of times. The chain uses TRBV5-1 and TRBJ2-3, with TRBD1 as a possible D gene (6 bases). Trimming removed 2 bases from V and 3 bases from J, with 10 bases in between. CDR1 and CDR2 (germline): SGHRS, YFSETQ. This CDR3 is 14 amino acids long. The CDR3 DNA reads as TGCGCCAGCAGCTTCGACCAGGGGACAGATACGCAGTATTTT. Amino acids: CASSFDQGTDTQYF.

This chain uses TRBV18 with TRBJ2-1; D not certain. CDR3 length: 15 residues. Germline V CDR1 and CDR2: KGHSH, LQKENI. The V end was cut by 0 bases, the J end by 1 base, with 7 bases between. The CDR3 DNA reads TGTGCCAGCTCACCACCTCACGGATCCTACAATGAGCAGTTCTTC. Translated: CASSPPHGSYNEQFF.

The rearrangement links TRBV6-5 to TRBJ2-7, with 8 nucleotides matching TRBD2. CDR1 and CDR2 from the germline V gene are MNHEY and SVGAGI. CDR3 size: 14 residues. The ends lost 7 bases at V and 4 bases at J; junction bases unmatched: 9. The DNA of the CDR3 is TGTGCCAGCACCCCTCTAGCGGGTGCTTACGAGCAGTACTTC. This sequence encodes CASTPLAGAYEQYF.

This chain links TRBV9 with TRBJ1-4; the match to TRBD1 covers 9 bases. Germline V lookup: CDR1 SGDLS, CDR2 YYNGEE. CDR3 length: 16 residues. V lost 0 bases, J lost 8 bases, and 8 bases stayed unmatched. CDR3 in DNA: TGTGCCAGCAGCGTAGGCGGTCGACAGGGGGAAGAAAAACTGTTTTTT. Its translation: CASSVGGRQGEEKLFF.

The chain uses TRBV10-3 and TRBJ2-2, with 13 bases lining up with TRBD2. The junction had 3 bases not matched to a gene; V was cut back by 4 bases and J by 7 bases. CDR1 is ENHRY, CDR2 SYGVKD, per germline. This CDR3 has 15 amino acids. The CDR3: CAISGGLAGDGELFF. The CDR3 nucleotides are TGTGCCATCAGTGGCGGACTAGCGGGAGACGGGGAGCTGTTTTTT.

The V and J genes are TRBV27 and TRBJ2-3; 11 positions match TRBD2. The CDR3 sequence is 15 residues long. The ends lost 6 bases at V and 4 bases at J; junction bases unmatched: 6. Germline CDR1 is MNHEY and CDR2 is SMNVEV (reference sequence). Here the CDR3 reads CASSPGTSGPDTQYF. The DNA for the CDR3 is TGTGCCAGCAGCCCCGGGACTAGCGGCCCAGATACGCAGTATTTT.

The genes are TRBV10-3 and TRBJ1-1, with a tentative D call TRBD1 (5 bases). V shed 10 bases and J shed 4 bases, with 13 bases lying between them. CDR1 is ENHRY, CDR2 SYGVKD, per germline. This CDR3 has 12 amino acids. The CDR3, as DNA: TGTGCCACCCGCCAGGGAAGCACTGAAGCTTTCTTT. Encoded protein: CATRQGSTEAFF.

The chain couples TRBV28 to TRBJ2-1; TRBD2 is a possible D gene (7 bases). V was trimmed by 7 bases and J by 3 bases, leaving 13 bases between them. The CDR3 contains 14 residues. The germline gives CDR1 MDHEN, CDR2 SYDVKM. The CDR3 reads CASTRGGSYNEQFF. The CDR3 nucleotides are TGTGCCAGCACCAGGGGCGGGAGCTACAATGAGCAGTTCTTC.

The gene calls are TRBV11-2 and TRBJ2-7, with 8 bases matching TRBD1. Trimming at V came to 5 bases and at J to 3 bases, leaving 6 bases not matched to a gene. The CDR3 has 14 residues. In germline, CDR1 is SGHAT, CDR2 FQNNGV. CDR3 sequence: CASSAGQGYYEQYF. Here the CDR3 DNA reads TGTGCCAGCAGCGCCGGACAGGGTTACTACGAGCAGTACTTC.

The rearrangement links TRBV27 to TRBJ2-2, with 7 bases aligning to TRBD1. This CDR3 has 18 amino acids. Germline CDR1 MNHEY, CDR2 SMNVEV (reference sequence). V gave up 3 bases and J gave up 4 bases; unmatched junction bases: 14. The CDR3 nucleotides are TGTGCCAGCAGTTTGAGGGGCCTTACAGGGGTTGGCACCGGGGAGCTGTTTTTT. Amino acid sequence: CASSLRGLTGVGTGELFF.

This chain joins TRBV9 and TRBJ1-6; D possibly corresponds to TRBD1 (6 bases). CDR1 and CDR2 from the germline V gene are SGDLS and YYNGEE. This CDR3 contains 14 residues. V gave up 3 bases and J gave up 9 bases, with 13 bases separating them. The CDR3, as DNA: TGTGCCAGCAGCGCGGGACAAATTGGTTCACCCCTCCACTTT. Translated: CASSAGQIGSPLHF.

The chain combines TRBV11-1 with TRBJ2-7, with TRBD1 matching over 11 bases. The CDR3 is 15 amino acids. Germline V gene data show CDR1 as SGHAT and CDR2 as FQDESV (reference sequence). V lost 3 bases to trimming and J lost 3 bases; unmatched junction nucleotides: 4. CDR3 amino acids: CASSLDRGLVYEQYF. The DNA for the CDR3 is TGTGCCAGCAGCTTGGACAGGGGGCTAGTCTACGAGCAGTACTTC.

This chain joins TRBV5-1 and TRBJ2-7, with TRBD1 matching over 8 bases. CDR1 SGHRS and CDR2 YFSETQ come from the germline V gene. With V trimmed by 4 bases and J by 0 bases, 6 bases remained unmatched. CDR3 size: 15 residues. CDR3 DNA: TGCGCCAGCAGCACAGGGGGAACCGTCTCCTACGAGCAGTACTTC. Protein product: CASSTGGTVSYEQYF.

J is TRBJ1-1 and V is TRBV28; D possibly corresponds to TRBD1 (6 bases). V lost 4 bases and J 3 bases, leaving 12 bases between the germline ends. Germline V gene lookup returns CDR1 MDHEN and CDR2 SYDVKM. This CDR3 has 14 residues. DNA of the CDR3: TGTGCCAGCAGTTCACCTCAGGGGTACACTGAAGCTTTCTTT. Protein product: CASSSPQGYTEAFF.

DNA for the CDR3: TGTGCCAGCATCTACCCCGTTCTAGCGGGGCTTATGAATGAGCAGTTCTTC. Protein: CASIYPVLAGLMNEQFF. The chain carries TRBV7-3 and TRBJ2-1; 9 bases agree with TRBD2. The germline V gene has CDR1 SGHTA and CDR2 FQGTGA. V lost 7 bases, J lost 7 bases, and 17 bases stayed unmatched. CDR3 size: 17 residues. The full variable domain, its missing parts supplied by reference TRBV7-3 and TRBJ2-1, is GAGVSQTPSNKVTEKGKYVELRCDPISGHTALYWYRQSLGQGPEFLIYFQGTGAADDSGLPNDRFFAVRPEGSVSTLKIQRTERGDSAVYLCASIYPVLAGLMNEQFFGPGTRLTVL.

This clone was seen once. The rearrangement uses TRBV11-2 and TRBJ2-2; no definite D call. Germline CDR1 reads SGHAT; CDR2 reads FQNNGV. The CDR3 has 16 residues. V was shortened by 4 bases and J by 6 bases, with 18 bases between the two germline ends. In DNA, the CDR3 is TGTGCCAGCAGCTCCTCGACTGGGTCTCGTTCCGGGGAGCTGTTTTTT. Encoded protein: CASSSSTGSRSGELFF.

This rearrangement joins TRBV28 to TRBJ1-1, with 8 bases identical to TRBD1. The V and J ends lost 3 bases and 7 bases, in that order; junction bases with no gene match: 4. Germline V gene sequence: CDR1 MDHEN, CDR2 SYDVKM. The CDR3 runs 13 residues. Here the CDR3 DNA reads TGTGCCAGCAGTTTCAGGGGGCTAAGTGAAGCTTTCTTT. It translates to CASSFRGLSEAFF.

The CDR3 spells CASSESTGELFF. CDR3 DNA sequence: TGTGCCAGCAGTGAAAGCACCGGGGAGCTGTTTTTT. The chain carries TRBV28 and TRBJ2-2; D gene ambiguous. Per germline, CDR1 MDHEN and CDR2 SYDVKM. The CDR3 extends over 12 amino acids. V was shortened by 5 bases and J by 4 bases, with 5 bases between the two germline ends.

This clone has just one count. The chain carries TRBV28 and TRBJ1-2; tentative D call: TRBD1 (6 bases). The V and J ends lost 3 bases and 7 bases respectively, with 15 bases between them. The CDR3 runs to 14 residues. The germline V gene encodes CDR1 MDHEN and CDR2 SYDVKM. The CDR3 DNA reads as TGTGCCAGCAGTTTGGGGCAGGGGTGGAGTGGCTACACCTTC. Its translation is CASSLGQGWSGYTF.

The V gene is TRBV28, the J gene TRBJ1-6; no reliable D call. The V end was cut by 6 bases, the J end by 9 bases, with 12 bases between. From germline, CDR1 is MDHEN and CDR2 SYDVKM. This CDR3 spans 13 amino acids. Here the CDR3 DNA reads TGTGCCAGCAGAGTATTGCCGGGTTCACCCCTCCACTTT. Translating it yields CASRVLPGSPLHF.

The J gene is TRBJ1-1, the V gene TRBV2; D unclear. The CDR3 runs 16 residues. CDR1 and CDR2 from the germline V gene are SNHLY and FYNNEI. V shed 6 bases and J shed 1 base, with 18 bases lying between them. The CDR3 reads CASSQERPSSNTEAFF. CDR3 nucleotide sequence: TGTGCCAGCAGCCAAGAACGGCCCTCATCGAACACTGAAGCTTTCTTT.